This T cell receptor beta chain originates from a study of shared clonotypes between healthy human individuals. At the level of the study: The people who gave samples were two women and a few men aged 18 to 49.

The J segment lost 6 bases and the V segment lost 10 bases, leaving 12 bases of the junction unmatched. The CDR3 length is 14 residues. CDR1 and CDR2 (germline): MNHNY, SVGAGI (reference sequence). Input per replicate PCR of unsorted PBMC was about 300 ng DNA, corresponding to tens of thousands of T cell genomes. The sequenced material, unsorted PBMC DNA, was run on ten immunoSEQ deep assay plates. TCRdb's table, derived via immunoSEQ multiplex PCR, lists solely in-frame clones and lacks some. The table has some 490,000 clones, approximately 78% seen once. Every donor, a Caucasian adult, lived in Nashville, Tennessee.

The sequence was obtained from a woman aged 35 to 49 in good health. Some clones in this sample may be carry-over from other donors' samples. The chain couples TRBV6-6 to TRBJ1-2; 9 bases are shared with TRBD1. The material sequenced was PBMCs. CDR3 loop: CANKEGGTGHGYTF. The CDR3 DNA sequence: TGTGCCAACAAGGAGGGCGGGACAGGGCATGGCTACACCTTC.